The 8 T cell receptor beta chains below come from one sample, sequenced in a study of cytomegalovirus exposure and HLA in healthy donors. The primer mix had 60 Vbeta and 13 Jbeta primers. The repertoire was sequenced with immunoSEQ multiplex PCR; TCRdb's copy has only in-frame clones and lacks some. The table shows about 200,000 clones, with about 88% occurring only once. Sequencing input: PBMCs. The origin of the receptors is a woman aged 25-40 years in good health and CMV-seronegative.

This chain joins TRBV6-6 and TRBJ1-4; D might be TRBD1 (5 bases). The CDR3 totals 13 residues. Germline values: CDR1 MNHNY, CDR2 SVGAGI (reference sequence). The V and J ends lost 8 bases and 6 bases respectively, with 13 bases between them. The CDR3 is CASGGGQDEKLFF. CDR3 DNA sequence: TGTGCCAGCGGGGGAGGGCAGGATGAAAAACTGTTTTTT.

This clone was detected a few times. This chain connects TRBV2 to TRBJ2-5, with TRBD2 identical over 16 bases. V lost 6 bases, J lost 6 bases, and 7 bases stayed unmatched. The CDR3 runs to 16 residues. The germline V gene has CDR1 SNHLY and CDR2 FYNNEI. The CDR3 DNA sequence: TGTGCCAGCAGGGAGGGACTAGCGGGAGGGCCTCAGACCCAGTACTTC. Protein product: CASREGLAGGPQTQYF.

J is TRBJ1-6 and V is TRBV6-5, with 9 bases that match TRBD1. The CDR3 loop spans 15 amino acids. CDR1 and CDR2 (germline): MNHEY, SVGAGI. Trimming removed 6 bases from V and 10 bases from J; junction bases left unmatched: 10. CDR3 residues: CASRATGGSESPLHF. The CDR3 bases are TGTGCCAGCAGGGCGACAGGGGGAAGTGAATCACCCCTCCACTTT.

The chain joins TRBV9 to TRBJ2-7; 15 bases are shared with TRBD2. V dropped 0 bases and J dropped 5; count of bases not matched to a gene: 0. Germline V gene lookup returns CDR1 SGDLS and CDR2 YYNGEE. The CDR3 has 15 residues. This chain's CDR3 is CASSVGTSGRDEQYF. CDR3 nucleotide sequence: TGTGCCAGCAGCGTAGGGACTAGCGGGAGGGACGAGCAGTACTTC.

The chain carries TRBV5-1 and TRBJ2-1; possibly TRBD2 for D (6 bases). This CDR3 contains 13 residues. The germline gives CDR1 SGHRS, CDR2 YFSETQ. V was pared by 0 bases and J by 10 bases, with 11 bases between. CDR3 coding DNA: TGCGCCAGCAGCTTGGCCGAGGCGGGAGAGCAGTTCTTC. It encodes CASSLAEAGEQFF.

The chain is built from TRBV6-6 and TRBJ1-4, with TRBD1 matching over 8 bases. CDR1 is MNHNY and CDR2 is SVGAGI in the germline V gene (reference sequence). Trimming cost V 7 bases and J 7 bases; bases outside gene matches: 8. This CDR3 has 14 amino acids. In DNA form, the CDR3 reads TGTGCCAGCACCCGGACAGGGCGGAGTGAAAAACTGTTTTTT. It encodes CASTRTGRSEKLFF.

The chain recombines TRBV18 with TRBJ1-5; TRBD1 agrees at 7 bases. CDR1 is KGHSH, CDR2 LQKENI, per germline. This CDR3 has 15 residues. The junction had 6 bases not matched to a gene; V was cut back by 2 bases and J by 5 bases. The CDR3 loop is CASSPLTGPDQPQHF. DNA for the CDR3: TGTGCCAGCTCACCATTGACAGGGCCGGATCAGCCCCAGCATTTT.

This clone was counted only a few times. CDR3 coding DNA: TGTGCCAGCAGTAGCGGGGGGGCTTTTCGGGGCCAAGAGACCCAGTACTTC. Its protein product is CASSSGGAFRGQETQYF. V gene TRBV28 combines with J gene TRBJ2-5; 10 positions match TRBD2. CDR1 and CDR2 from the germline V gene are MDHEN and SYDVKM. CDR3 size: 17 residues. The V segment lost 5 bases and the J segment 1 base; nucleotides outside the gene matches: 10.